This T cell receptor (beta chain) originates from a study of CD8+CD57+ T cells in acquired aplastic anemia. At the level of the study: Yields of DNA that came from sorted CD4+ and CD8+ cells averaged about 3.4 ug. Study-wide points: Patients were compared with controls for CD8+ Simpson's diversity, and no significant difference emerged.

According to the study, genomic DNA was the template for TCR beta VDJ and CDR3 profiling. In TCRdb, the reads were re-called with MiXCR into one record per CDR3 protein. Of around 200,000 distinct CDR3 sequences detected, 65% appear once; the ten largest clones hold roughly 50%. About this clonotype: As yet, its antigen is unknown.

An expansion of CD8+CD57+ cells by flow cytometry had been shown in patients chosen for sequencing. Severe acquired aplastic anemia was present in all patients. Patients were untreated when blood was sampled. This CDR3 comprises 12 residues. Germline V CDR1 and CDR2: SNHLY, FYNNEI. Trimming pared 1 base from V and 7 bases from J, leaving 4 bases between. Sequencing was performed on sorted CD4+, CD8+, or CD8+CD57+ T cells (not recorded which) from PBMCs. This sequence joins TRBV2 and TRBJ2-2; unclear D gene. The source is a human donor with aplastic anemia. The CDR3 region is CASSEGSGELFF. CDR3 nucleotide sequence: TGTGCCAGCAGTGAAGGTAGCGGGGAGCTGTTTTTT. Using reference TRBV2 and TRBJ2-2 for the parts outside the CDR3, the full variable domain is EPEVTQTPSHQVTQMGQEVILRCVPISNHLYFYWYRQILGQKVEFLVSFYNNEISEKSEIFDDQFSVERPDGSNFTLKIRSTKLEDSAMYFCASSEGSGELFFGEGSRLTVL.